One sample yielded the 21 T cell receptor beta chains listed below, sequenced in a study of T cells in localized non-small cell lung cancer. Produced via immunoSEQ multiplex PCR; TCRdb's table is partial and in-frame only. There are roughly 50,000 clones in the sample; roughly 90% occur only once, and about 20% lies in the top ten. The source material was peripheral blood, sampled before any cancer treatment. The source of these receptors is a man aged 40 to 75 with stage I lung adenocarcinoma.

This rearrangement joins TRBV27 to TRBJ1-4; tentative D call: TRBD1 (5 bases). CDR3 length: 13 residues. In germline, CDR1 is MNHEY, CDR2 SMNVEV (reference sequence). Trimming left V 8 bases short and J 8 bases short, with 15 bases between. Here the CDR3 DNA reads TGTGCCAGCGGGGACGTGGGGGTCGAAAAACTGTTTTTT. Its protein is CASGDVGVEKLFF.

The chain is built from TRBV18 and TRBJ2-3, with TRBD2 matching 9 bases. CDR1 KGHSH and CDR2 LQKENI come from the germline V gene. Trimming cost V 3 bases and J 1 base; bases outside gene matches: 2. CDR3 size: 15 residues. CDR3 amino acids: CASSPGTSRTDTQYF. CDR3 bases: TGTGCCAGCTCACCCGGGACTAGCCGCACAGATACGCAGTATTTT.

This clone was seen a few times. V gene TRBV9 combines with J gene TRBJ1-2, with D hard to call. The CDR3 is 15 amino acids. The germline gives CDR1 SGDLS, CDR2 YYNGEE. Trimming took off 0 bases at V and 2 bases at J, with 11 bases between the two ends. CDR3: CASSVDPTTNYGYTF. The DNA for the CDR3 is TGTGCCAGCAGCGTAGACCCCACGACGAACTATGGCTACACCTTC.

This clone was recorded a few times. This chain links TRBV7-2 with TRBJ2-7, with 8 positions matching TRBD2. The CDR3 length is 15 residues. J gave up 4 bases and V 0 bases, and 5 bases lay outside the gene matches. In germline, CDR1 is SGHTA, CDR2 FQGNSA. CDR3 protein: CASSLAGLAGYEQYF. CDR3 coding DNA: TGTGCCAGCAGCTTAGCGGGGCTAGCGGGTTACGAGCAGTACTTC.

This clone was counted only a few times. The CDR3 region has the DNA TGTGCCAGCAGTGACCCTCGAAGGCCAGGCGGGGAGACCCAGTACTTC. Its protein is CASSDPRRPGGETQYF. The chain employs TRBV2 and TRBJ2-5, with D maybe TRBD2 (5 bases). Germline V CDR1 and CDR2: SNHLY, FYNNEI. V lost 3 bases and J lost 5, with 19 bases in between. CDR3 length: 16 residues.

The chain combines TRBV5-5 with TRBJ2-1; perhaps TRBD1 as D (6 bases). Looked up from germline, CDR1 is SGHKS and CDR2 is YYEKEE (reference sequence). Trimming cost V 7 bases and J 6 bases, with 20 bases left between them. The CDR3 has 15 residues. The CDR3 DNA is TGTGCCAGCCGAGCTCAGGGGATCGGGACCAATGAGCAGTTCTTC. Its translation: CASRAQGIGTNEQFF.

The chain employs TRBV7-3 and TRBJ2-7; D is perhaps TRBD2 (6 bases). Per the germline V gene, CDR1 is SGHTA and CDR2 is FQGTGA. The CDR3 totals 15 residues. Deletions cut 3 bases from V and 5 bases from J, with 17 bases between. CDR3 amino acids: CASSLAAGPLNEQYF. The CDR3 coding sequence is TGTGCCAGCAGCTTGGCGGCGGGGCCTTTGAACGAGCAGTACTTC.

The chain joins TRBV11-2 to TRBJ1-2; no clear D gene. The CDR3 extends over 13 amino acids. V was clipped by 2 bases and J by 6 bases, with 10 bases between them. The germline CDR1 and CDR2 sequences are SGHAT and FQNNGV. The CDR3 loop is CASSLLAGNGYTF. In DNA form, the CDR3 reads TGTGCCAGCAGCTTATTGGCCGGGAATGGCTACACCTTC.

The chain couples TRBV18 to TRBJ2-5; D is undetermined. This CDR3 region has 13 residues. Germline CDR1 is KGHSH and CDR2 is LQKENI. The V gene lost 2 bases and the J gene lost 4 bases, with 8 bases spanning the gap. CDR3 nucleotide sequence: TGTGCCAGCTCACCAAGGCTTGGAGAGACCCAGTACTTC. Translation gives CASSPRLGETQYF. The entire variable domain, with the rest obtained from reference TRBV18 and TRBJ2-5, is as follows: NAGVMQNPRHLVRRRGQEARLRCSPMKGHSHVYWYRQLPEEGLKFMVYLQKENIIDESGMPKERFSAEFPKEGPSILRIQQVVRGDSAAYFCASSPRLGETQYFGPGTRLLVL.

This rearrangement joins TRBV6-5 to TRBJ2-5; D uncertain. Trimming took 2 bases from V and 2 from J, leaving 3 bases between them. The CDR3 covers 12 residues. The V gene's germline CDR1 is MNHEY and CDR2 SVGAGI. The CDR3 DNA is TGTGCCAGCAGTTACGGGCAAGAGACCCAGTACTTC. This translates into CASSYGQETQYF.

V usage is TRBV10-3 and J usage is TRBJ2-1; D ambiguous. The germline V gene has CDR1 ENHRY and CDR2 SYGVKD. The CDR3 length is 11 residues. Trimming took off 11 bases at V and 5 bases at J, with 10 bases between the two ends. The CDR3 region has the DNA TGTGCCGCCAGTCTTAACAATGAGCAGTTCTTC. Amino acid sequence: CAASLNNEQFF.

V usage is TRBV7-8 and J usage is TRBJ1-1, with a weak D call TRBD1 (6 bases). This CDR3 is 14 amino acids long. Germline V gives CDR1 SGHVS, CDR2 FQNEAQ. V was trimmed by 5 bases and J by 4 bases, leaving 14 bases between them. The CDR3 spells CASSHDWGATEAFF. The CDR3 bases are TGTGCCAGCAGCCACGATTGGGGGGCCACTGAAGCTTTCTTT.

The rearrangement joins TRBV6-4 to TRBJ2-5; maybe TRBD1 (6 bases). Germline V gene sequence: CDR1 MRHNA, CDR2 SNTAGT. V was trimmed by 4 bases and J by 5 bases, leaving 26 bases between them. This CDR3 comprises 18 residues. The CDR3 is CASSVEDRQDGESETQYF. CDR3 bases: TGTGCCAGCAGTGTGGAGGATCGACAGGATGGGGAATCGGAGACCCAGTACTTC.

The CDR3 is CAWTVGSVTGELFF. CDR3 in DNA: TGTGCCTGGACTGTTGGTAGCGTCACCGGGGAGCTGTTTTTT. The gene calls are TRBV30 and TRBJ2-2; D possibly corresponds to TRBD2 (5 bases). This CDR3 comprises 14 residues. The germline gives CDR1 GTSNPN, CDR2 SVGIG (reference sequence). The germline V and J ends were trimmed by 4 bases and 4 bases, with 13 bases remaining between them. Variable domain in full (rest from reference TRBV30 and TRBJ2-2): SQTIHQWPATLVQPVGSPLSLECTVEGTSNPNLYWYRQAAGRGLQLLFYSVGIGQISSEVPQNLSASRPQDRQFILSSKKLLLSDSGFYLCAWTVGSVTGELFFGEGSRLTVL.

The chain carries TRBV30 and TRBJ1-4; D gene unclear. This CDR3 spans 12 amino acids. Trimming stripped 0 bases from V and 10 bases from J, with 9 bases between. Germline assignment: CDR1 GTSNPN and CDR2 SVGIG (reference sequence). CDR3 nucleotide sequence: TGTGCCTGGAGTGTACCACTAGGAAAACTGTTTTTT. Protein product: CAWSVPLGKLFF.

The rearrangement uses TRBV15 and TRBJ2-7; 7 bases agree with TRBD1. This CDR3 spans 14 amino acids. Trimming cost V 5 bases and J 5 bases; bases outside gene matches: 9. CDR1 is LNHNV, CDR2 YYDKDF, per germline (reference sequence). CDR3 sequence: CATSPTSGGNEQYF. The CDR3 DNA reads as TGTGCCACCAGCCCGACATCAGGGGGAAACGAGCAGTACTTC.

The chain uses TRBV19 and TRBJ2-7; 7 bases align to TRBD2. Losses at the gene ends were 3 bases for V and 3 bases for J; bases not matched to a gene: 2. The CDR3 has 13 residues. Germline V CDR1 and CDR2: LNHDA, SQIVND (reference sequence). The CDR3 is CASSMGDYYEQYF. As DNA, the CDR3 is TGTGCCAGTAGTATGGGGGACTACTACGAGCAGTACTTC. Combining the CDR3 with reference TRBV19 and TRBJ2-7 gives the whole variable domain DGGITQSPKYLFRKEGQNVTLSCEQNLNHDAMYWYRQDPGQGLRLIYYSQIVNDFQKGDIAEGYSVSREKKESFPLTVTSAQKNPTAFYLCASSMGDYYEQYFGPGTRLTVT.

V is TRBV7-2 and J is TRBJ2-3; D may be TRBD2 (7 bases). This CDR3 region has 13 residues. V shed 5 bases and J shed 9 bases, with 15 bases lying between them. The germline gives CDR1 SGHTA, CDR2 FQGNSA. The CDR3 nucleotides read TGTGCCAGCAGCCCCGGGGGGCAGACCACGCAGTATTTT. This codes for CASSPGGQTTQYF.

The J gene is TRBJ1-2, the V gene TRBV7-2; possibly TRBD1 for D (6 bases). V was pared by 1 base and J by 7 bases, with 16 bases between. Germline CDR1 and CDR2: SGHTA and FQGNSA. The CDR3 covers 15 residues. The CDR3 region has the DNA TGTGCCAGCAGCTTAGATCGGCAAGGGGGTTTTGGCTACACCTTC. It encodes CASSLDRQGGFGYTF.

The V gene is TRBV10-3, the J gene TRBJ1-2, with D hard to call. Trimming cost V 3 bases and J 6 bases, with 11 bases left between them. The CDR3 length is 13 residues. Germline lookup yields CDR1 ENHRY and CDR2 SYGVKD. CDR3 nucleotide sequence: TGTGCCATCAGTGACGATGGGATGGATGGCTACACCTTC. Protein product: CAISDDGMDGYTF.

The J gene is TRBJ2-1, the V gene TRBV9, with D perhaps TRBD1 (5 bases). Germline V gives CDR1 SGDLS, CDR2 YYNGEE. The CDR3 covers 14 residues. Trimming took 2 bases from V and 9 from J, leaving 15 bases between them. This chain's CDR3 is CASSVGGVRGEQFF. The CDR3, as DNA: TGTGCCAGCAGCGTCGGTGGGGTAAGGGGTGAGCAGTTCTTC.